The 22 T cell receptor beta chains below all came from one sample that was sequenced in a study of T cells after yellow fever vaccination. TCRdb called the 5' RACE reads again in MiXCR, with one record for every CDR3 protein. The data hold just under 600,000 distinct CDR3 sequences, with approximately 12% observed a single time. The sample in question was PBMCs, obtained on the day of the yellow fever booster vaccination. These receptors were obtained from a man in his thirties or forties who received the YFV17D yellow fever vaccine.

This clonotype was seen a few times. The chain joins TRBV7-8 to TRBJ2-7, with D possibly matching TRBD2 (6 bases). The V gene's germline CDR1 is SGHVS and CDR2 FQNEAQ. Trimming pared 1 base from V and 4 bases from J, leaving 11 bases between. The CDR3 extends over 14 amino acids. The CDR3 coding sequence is TGTGCCAGCAGCTTAGAGACTAGGGTGTACGAGCAGTACTTC. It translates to CASSLETRVYEQYF.

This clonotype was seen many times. In DNA form, the CDR3 reads TGTGCCAGCAATCCGGGACAGGGGTATGAAAAACTGTTTTTT. As protein: CASNPGQGYEKLFF. The chain combines TRBV7-2 with TRBJ1-4, with 10 positions matching TRBD1. Germline V gives CDR1 SGHTA, CDR2 FQGNSA. The CDR3 is 14 residues long. The junction had 5 bases not matched to a gene; V was cut back by 7 bases and J by 6 bases.

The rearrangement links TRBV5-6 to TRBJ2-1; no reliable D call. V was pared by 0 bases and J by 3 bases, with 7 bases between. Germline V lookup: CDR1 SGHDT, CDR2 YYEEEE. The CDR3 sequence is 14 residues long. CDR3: CASSLGQFYNEQFF. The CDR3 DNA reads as TGTGCCAGCAGCTTGGGTCAATTCTACAATGAGCAGTTCTTC. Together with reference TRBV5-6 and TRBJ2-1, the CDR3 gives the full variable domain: DAGVTQSPTHLIKTRGQQVTLRCSPKSGHDTVSWYQQALGQGPQFIFQYYEEEERQRGNFPDRFSGHQFPNYSSELNVNALLLGDSALYLCASSLGQFYNEQFFGPGTRLTVL.

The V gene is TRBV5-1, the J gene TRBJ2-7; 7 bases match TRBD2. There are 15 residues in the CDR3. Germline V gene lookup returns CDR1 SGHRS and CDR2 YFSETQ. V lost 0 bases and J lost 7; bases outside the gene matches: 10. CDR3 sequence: CASSLVSGGLREQYF. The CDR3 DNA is TGCGCCAGCAGCTTGGTCAGTGGGGGACTACGGGAGCAGTACTTC.

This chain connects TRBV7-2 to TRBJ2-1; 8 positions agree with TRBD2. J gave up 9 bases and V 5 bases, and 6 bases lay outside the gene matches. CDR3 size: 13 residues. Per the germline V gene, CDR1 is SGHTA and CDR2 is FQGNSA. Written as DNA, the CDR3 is TGTGCCAGCAGCCGGGGGGGGGTATTTGAGCAGTTCTTC. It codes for CASSRGGVFEQFF.

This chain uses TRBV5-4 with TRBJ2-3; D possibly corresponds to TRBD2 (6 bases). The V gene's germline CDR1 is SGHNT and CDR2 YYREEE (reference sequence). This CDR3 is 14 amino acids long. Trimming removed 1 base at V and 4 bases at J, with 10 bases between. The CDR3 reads CASSLLAGPDTQYF. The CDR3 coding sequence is TGTGCCAGCAGCTTGCTTGCGGGGCCAGATACGCAGTATTTT.

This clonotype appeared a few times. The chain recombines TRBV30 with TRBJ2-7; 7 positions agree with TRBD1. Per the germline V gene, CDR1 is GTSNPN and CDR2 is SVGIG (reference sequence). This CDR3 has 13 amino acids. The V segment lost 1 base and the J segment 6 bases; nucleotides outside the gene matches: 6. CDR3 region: CAWSGGQALEQYF. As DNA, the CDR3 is TGTGCCTGGAGTGGTGGACAGGCCCTCGAGCAGTACTTC.

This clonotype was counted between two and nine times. CDR3 sequence reads: CASSLTRTAYEQYF. Written as DNA, the CDR3 is TGCGCCAGCAGCTTGACCCGGACAGCCTACGAGCAGTACTTC. This chain connects TRBV5-1 to TRBJ2-7, with D possibly TRBD1 on 6 matching bases. This CDR3 is 14 amino acids long. The V gene lost 1 base and the J gene lost 2 bases, with 10 bases spanning the gap. CDR1 and CDR2 from the germline V gene are SGHRS and YFSETQ.

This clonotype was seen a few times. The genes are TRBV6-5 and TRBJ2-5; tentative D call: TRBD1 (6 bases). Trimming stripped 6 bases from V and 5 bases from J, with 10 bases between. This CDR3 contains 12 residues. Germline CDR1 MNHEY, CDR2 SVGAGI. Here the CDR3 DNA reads TGTGCCAGCAGATCAGGGGTTGAGACCCAGTACTTC. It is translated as CASRSGVETQYF.

CDR3 loop: CASSLAGTGASGNTIYF. CDR3 nucleotides: TGTGCCAGCAGCTTGGCCGGGACAGGGGCCTCTGGAAACACCATATATTTT. The rearrangement uses TRBV5-6 and TRBJ1-3; TRBD1 matches 10 bases. This CDR3 region has 17 residues. V lost 0 bases to trimming and J lost 0 bases; unmatched junction nucleotides: 3. Germline CDR1 is SGHDT and CDR2 is YYEEEE.

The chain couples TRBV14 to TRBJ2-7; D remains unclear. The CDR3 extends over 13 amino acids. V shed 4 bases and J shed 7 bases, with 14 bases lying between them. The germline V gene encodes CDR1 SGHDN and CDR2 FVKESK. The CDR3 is CASSPNYSGEQYF. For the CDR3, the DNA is TGTGCCAGCAGCCCCAACTACTCGGGTGAGCAGTACTTC.

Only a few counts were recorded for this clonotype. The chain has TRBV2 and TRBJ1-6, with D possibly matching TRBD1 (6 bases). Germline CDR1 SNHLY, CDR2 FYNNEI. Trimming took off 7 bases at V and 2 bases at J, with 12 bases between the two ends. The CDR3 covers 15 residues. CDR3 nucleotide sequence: TGTGCCAGCAAGGGGGACGGGGCCTATAATTCACCCCTCCACTTT. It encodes CASKGDGAYNSPLHF.

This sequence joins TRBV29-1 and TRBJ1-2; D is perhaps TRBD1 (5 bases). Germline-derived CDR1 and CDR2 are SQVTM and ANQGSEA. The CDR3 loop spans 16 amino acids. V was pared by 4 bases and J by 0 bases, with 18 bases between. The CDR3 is CSVGRGIIGANYGYTF. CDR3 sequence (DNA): TGCAGCGTTGGTCGGGGGATTATTGGGGCTAACTATGGCTACACCTTC.

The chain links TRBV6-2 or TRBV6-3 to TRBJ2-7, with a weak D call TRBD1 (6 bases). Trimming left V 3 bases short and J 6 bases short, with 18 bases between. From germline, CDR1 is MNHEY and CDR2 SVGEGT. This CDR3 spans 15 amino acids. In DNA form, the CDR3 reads TGTGCCAGCAGTTATCTGGTCCACAGGGTTCGCGAGCAGTACTTC. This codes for CASSYLVHRVREQYF.

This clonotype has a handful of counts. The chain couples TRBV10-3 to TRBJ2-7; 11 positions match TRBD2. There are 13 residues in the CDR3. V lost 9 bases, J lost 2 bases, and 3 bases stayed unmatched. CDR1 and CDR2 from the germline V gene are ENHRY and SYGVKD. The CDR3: CAIGSGRAYEQYF. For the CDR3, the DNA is TGTGCCATTGGTAGCGGGAGGGCCTACGAGCAGTACTTC.

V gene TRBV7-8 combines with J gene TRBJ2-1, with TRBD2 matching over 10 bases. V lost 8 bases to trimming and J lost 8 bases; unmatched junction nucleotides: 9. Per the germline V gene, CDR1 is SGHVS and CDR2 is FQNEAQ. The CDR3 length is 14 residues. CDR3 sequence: CASGEREGRDEQFF. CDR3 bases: TGTGCCAGCGGGGAGCGGGAGGGCCGCGATGAGCAGTTCTTC.

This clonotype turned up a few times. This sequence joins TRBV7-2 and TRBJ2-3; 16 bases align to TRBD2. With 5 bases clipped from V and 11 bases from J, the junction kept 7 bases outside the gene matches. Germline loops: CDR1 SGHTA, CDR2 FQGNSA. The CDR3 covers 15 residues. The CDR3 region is CASSIGTSGRDWQYF. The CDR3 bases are TGTGCCAGCAGCATCGGGACTAGCGGGAGGGACTGGCAGTATTTT. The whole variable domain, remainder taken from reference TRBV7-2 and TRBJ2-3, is GAGVSQSPSNKVTEKGKDVELRCDPISGHTALYWYRQSLGQGLEFLIYFQGNSAPDKSGLPSDRFSAERTGGSVSTLTIQRTQQEDSAVYLCASSIGTSGRDWQYFGPGTRLTVL.

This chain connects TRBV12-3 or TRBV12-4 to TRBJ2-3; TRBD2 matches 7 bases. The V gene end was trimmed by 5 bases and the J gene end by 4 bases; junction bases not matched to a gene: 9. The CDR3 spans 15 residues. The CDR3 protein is CASSPSGGASDTQYF. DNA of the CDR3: TGTGCCAGCAGTCCCTCGGGGGGAGCGTCAGATACGCAGTATTTT.

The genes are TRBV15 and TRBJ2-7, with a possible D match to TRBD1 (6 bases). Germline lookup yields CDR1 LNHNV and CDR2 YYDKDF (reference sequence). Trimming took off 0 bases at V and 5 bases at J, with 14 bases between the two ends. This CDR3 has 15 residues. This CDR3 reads CATSRESGERNEQYF. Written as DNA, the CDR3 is TGTGCCACCAGCAGAGAGTCAGGGGAAAGGAACGAGCAGTACTTC.

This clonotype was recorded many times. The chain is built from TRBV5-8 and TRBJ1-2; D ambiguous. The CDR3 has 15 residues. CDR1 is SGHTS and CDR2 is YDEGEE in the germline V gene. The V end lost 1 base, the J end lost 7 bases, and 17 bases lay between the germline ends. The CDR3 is CASSLTKGDLSGYTF. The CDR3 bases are TGTGCCAGCAGCTTGACCAAGGGTGATCTCTCTGGCTACACCTTC.

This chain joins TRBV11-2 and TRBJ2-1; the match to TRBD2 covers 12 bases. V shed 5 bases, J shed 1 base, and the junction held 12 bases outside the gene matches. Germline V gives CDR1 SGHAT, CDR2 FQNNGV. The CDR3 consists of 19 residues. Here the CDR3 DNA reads TGTGCCAGCAGCCCACTAGCGGGAGGTGTGATCTCTTCCTACAATGAGCAGTTCTTC. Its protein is CASSPLAGGVISSYNEQFF.

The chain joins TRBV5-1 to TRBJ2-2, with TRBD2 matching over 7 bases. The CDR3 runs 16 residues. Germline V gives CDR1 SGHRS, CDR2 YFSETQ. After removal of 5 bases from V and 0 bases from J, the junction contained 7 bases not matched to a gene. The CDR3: CASRTGTTSNTGELFF. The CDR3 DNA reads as TGCGCCAGCAGAACGGGGACTACCTCGAACACCGGGGAGCTGTTTTTT.